This note documents a single TCR beta chain sequence. Recruited during active infection, patients (from Seattle) were subsequently followed longitudinally. These data are taken from a study of blood T cell repertoires in COVID-19. Across the whole study: The United States, Italy and Spain provided the acute and convalescent COVID-19 samples. Sources were T cells, B-cell-depleted T cells, or PBMCs; the material itself was cDNA or gDNA.

Libraries were prepared by immunoSEQ multiplex PCR; TCRdb keeps only in-frame clonotypes and omits some of them. Here the sample spans over 85,000 clones, around 90% being singletons. The V gene's germline CDR1 is MDHEN and CDR2 SYDVKM. V was clipped by 5 bases and J by 5 bases; unmatched bases: 12. This CDR3 is 16 amino acids long. This TCR was recovered from a woman between 50 and 59 years old with COVID-19, enrolled during active disease. J is TRBJ1-3 and V is TRBV28; TRBD1 matches at 7 bases. The sequencing input was peripheral blood. The CDR3 region has the DNA TGTGCCAGCAGTCGCGACAGGGCCCTGTTGAGAAACACCATATATTTT. As protein: CASSRDRALLRNTIYF.